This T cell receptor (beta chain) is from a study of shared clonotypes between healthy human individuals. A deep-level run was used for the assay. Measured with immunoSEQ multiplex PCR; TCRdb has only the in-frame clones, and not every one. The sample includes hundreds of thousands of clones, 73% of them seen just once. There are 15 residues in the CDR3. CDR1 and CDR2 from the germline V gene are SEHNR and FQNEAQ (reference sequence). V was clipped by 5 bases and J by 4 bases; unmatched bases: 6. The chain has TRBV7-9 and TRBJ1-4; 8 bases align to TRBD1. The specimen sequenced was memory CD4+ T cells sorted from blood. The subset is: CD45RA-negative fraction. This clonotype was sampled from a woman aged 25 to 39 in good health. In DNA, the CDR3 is TGTGCCAGCAGCACCCGGACAGGGATTAATGAAAAACTGTTTTTT. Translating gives CASSTRTGINEKLFF.